Below, 19 T cell receptor beta chains from the same sample are listed, as sequenced in a study of T-cell reconstitution after alpha-beta-depleted transplantation in children. Unique molecular identifiers were used in preparing the TCRbeta library. TCRdb fed the PCR reads into MiXCR, producing one record per CDR3 protein. Here the sample spans approximately 250,000 distinct CDR3 sequences, around 8.9% being singletons. The sequenced sample was PBMCs from the stem cell graft donor, obtained from the stem cell graft. The origin of the receptors is a human donor who donated a stem cell graft to a child with SCID.

This clonotype occurred many times. The chain joins TRBV4-3 to TRBJ2-3; tentative D call: TRBD2 (6 bases). Germline CDR1 and CDR2: LGHNA and YSLEER. The V and J ends lost 0 bases and 1 base respectively, with 11 bases between them. The CDR3 is 16 amino acids. The CDR3 region has the DNA TGCGCCAGCAGCCAAGATACGGGGGTTGGCACAGATACGCAGTATTTT. This sequence encodes CASSQDTGVGTDTQYF.

Ten or more counts support this clonotype. The chain links TRBV5-1 to TRBJ1-1; D is unresolved. CDR1 SGHRS and CDR2 YFSETQ come from the germline V gene. The CDR3 is 14 residues long. V gave up 0 bases and J gave up 11 bases, with 17 bases separating them. The CDR3 spells CASSLESGRRRAFF. DNA for the CDR3: TGCGCCAGCAGCTTGGAGTCAGGCCGGCGGAGGGCTTTCTTT.

This clonotype came up many times. The chain uses TRBV11-2 and TRBJ1-2, with a possible D match to TRBD1 (6 bases). Per germline, CDR1 SGHAT and CDR2 FQNNGV. This CDR3 has 18 residues. The V end was cut by 1 base, the J end by 4 bases, with 22 bases between. The CDR3 nucleotides are TGTGCCAGCAGCTTAGTCTCCGTTGTGGGGGGCGGGCCCTATGGCTACACCTTC. Protein sequence: CASSLVSVVGGGPYGYTF. Together with reference TRBV11-2 and TRBJ1-2, the CDR3 gives the full variable domain: EAGVAQSPRYKIIEKRQSVAFWCNPISGHATLYWYQQILGQGPKLLIQFQNNGVVDDSQLPKDRFSAERLKGVDSTLKIQPAKLEDSAVYLCASSLVSVVGGGPYGYTFGSGTRLTVV.

Many counts were recorded for this clonotype. V usage is TRBV24-1 and J usage is TRBJ2-7; D is unresolved. Trimming removed 2 bases from V and 1 base from J, with 11 bases in between. Germline CDR1 is KGHDR and CDR2 is SFDVKD. This CDR3 comprises 15 residues. CDR3 residues: CATSDSGRSSYEQYF. The CDR3 bases are TGTGCCACCAGTGATTCTGGCAGGAGTTCCTACGAGCAGTACTTC.

This chain connects TRBV5-5 to TRBJ1-6; possibly TRBD1 for D (5 bases). Trimming took off 8 bases at V and 6 bases at J, with 12 bases between the two ends. Per germline, CDR1 SGHKS and CDR2 YYEKEE (reference sequence). The length of the CDR3 is 13 residues. The CDR3 reads CASWAGTNSPLHF. The CDR3 DNA reads as TGTGCCAGTTGGGCAGGGACTAATTCACCCCTCCACTTT.

Ten or more counts support this clonotype. V and J are TRBV15 and TRBJ2-7; D gene unclear. Germline lookup yields CDR1 LNHNV and CDR2 YYDKDF (reference sequence). Trimming took off 0 bases at V and 3 bases at J, with 12 bases between the two ends. CDR3 length equals 15 residues. The CDR3 DNA reads as TGTGCCACCAGCAGAGATCCCAATAGTGACTACGAGCAGTACTTC. Translation gives CATSRDPNSDYEQYF.

In its sample, this clonotype was seen many times. The V gene is TRBV28, the J gene TRBJ1-3; D gene unclear. The V and J ends lost 1 base and 0 bases respectively, with 4 bases between them. In germline, CDR1 is MDHEN, CDR2 SYDVKM. This CDR3 spans 14 amino acids. The CDR3 bases are TGTGCCAGCAGTTTATACTCCTCTGGAAACACCATATATTTT. Its translation: CASSLYSSGNTIYF.

This clonotype was seen ten or more times. This chain links TRBV20-1 with TRBJ1-1; D not resolved. Trimming stripped 3 bases from V and 0 bases from J, with 8 bases between. The CDR3 has 13 amino acids. Germline CDR1 DFQATT, CDR2 SNEGSKA (reference sequence). The CDR3 sequence is CSASMDMNTEAFF. CDR3 nucleotides: TGCAGTGCTAGTATGGATATGAACACTGAAGCTTTCTTT.

This clonotype has a count of ten or more. The chain has TRBV6-5 and TRBJ1-5, with 11 positions matching TRBD1. The CDR3 consists of 17 residues. The V gene's germline CDR1 is MNHEY and CDR2 SVGAGI. The V gene end was trimmed by 11 bases and the J gene end by 1 base; junction bases not matched to a gene: 13. CDR3 sequence: CAADGGTGGRSNQPQHF. The CDR3 DNA reads TGTGCCGCCGACGGAGGGACAGGGGGGCGAAGCAATCAGCCCCAGCATTTT.

There are many counts of this clonotype. The V call is TRBV12-3 or TRBV12-4, the J call TRBJ2-7, with D possibly matching TRBD1 (5 bases). Trimming shortened V by 6 bases and J by 0 bases, and 15 bases separated the two germline ends. The CDR3 covers 15 residues. CDR3 in amino acids: CASSQWGPSSYEQYF. Here the CDR3 DNA reads TGTGCCAGCAGCCAATGGGGCCCCAGCTCCTACGAGCAGTACTTC.

Ten or more counts support this clonotype. The genes are TRBV19 and TRBJ1-2, with a possible D match to TRBD1 (5 bases). This CDR3 region has 14 residues. Looked up from germline, CDR1 is LNHDA and CDR2 is SQIVND (reference sequence). With 7 bases removed from V and 4 bases from J, the gap between germline ends came to 16 bases. CDR3 DNA: TGTGCCAGTACCTCGACAGACTCTGGCTATGGCTACACCTTC. Translation: CASTSTDSGYGYTF.

This clonotype was recorded a few times. The chain recombines TRBV5-1 with TRBJ2-7; D assignment may be TRBD1 or TRBD2 (5 bases each). Germline CDR1 reads SGHRS; CDR2 reads YFSETQ. This CDR3 contains 16 residues. With 2 bases removed from V and 0 bases from J, the gap between germline ends came to 15 bases. In nucleotides, the CDR3 is TGCGCCAGCAGCTTTTCGGGACCTACGCACTCCTACGAGCAGTACTTC. It is translated as CASSFSGPTHSYEQYF.

This clonotype was recorded at least ten times. The chain employs TRBV12-3 or TRBV12-4 and TRBJ1-6; the match to TRBD1 covers 10 bases. Trimming removed 4 bases from V and 6 bases from J; junction bases left unmatched: 3. The CDR3 consists of 15 residues. CDR3 nucleotide sequence: TGTGCCAGCAGTTCCGGGACAGGGGCTAATTCACCCCTCCACTTT. This codes for CASSSGTGANSPLHF.

The chain is built from TRBV20-1 and TRBJ2-7, with 10 nucleotides matching TRBD2. CDR3 length: 15 amino acids. V trimming: 0 bases; J trimming: 6 bases; junction bases outside the gene matches: 8. Germline values: CDR1 DFQATT, CDR2 SNEGSKA (reference sequence). CDR3 DNA: TGCAGTGCTAGAGATCCAGCGGGGGGGGTTAGCGAGCAGTACTTC. Amino acid sequence: CSARDPAGGVSEQYF.

The CDR3 DNA reads as TGCAGTGCTAGAAATGGGGAATCAGATGCTGGGGCCAACGTCCTGACTTTC. Its protein product is CSARNGESDAGANVLTF. This rearrangement joins TRBV20-1 to TRBJ2-6; no definite D call. The germline V and J ends were trimmed by 2 bases and 2 bases, with 16 bases remaining between them. The CDR3 spans 17 residues. Germline-derived CDR1 and CDR2 are DFQATT and SNEGSKA (reference sequence).

This clonotype was detected ten times or more. The CDR3 loop is CASSLDIGTGQETQYF. In nucleotides, the CDR3 is TGCGCCAGCAGCTTGGACATTGGCACAGGGCAAGAGACCCAGTACTTC. The chain has TRBV5-1 and TRBJ2-5, with D perhaps matching TRBD1 (6 bases). This CDR3 is built from 16 residues. CDR1 and CDR2 from the germline V gene are SGHRS and YFSETQ. Trimming removed 0 bases from V and 2 bases from J, with 14 bases in between.

This clonotype was found many times. This chain connects TRBV12-3 or TRBV12-4 to TRBJ2-3; D unresolved. The CDR3 has 14 residues. V shed 7 bases and J shed 4 bases, with 15 bases lying between them. CDR3 in DNA: TGTGCCAGCACTAAGAAATCCCCAGCAGATACGCAGTATTTT. It translates to CASTKKSPADTQYF.

This clonotype was observed many times. The chain has TRBV12-3 or TRBV12-4 and TRBJ1-1, with D uncertain. The V gene lost 4 bases and the J gene lost 4 bases, with 10 bases spanning the gap. This CDR3 is 13 amino acids long. The CDR3 spells CASSSGWSTEAFF. The CDR3 region has the DNA TGTGCCAGCAGTTCGGGCTGGAGCACTGAAGCTTTCTTT.

This clonotype has ten or more counts. The chain couples TRBV4-3 to TRBJ2-2; D gene ambiguous. Germline V gives CDR1 LGHNA, CDR2 YSLEER. CDR3 length: 15 amino acids. Trimming pared 0 bases from V and 1 base from J, leaving 6 bases between. The CDR3 reads CASSQDVRNTGELFF. The CDR3 DNA follows: TGCGCCAGCAGCCAAGATGTCCGGAACACCGGGGAGCTGTTTTTT.